This T cell receptor (beta chain) was identified in a study of blood T cell repertoires in COVID-19. CDR1 SGHNT and CDR2 YENEEA come from the germline V gene. V dropped 4 bases and J dropped 6; count of bases not matched to a gene: 2. This CDR3 is 12 amino acids long. The data were produced by immunoSEQ multiplex PCR, yet TCRdb's version contains in-frame clones alone and is incomplete. The data contain approximately 450,000 clones, 70% to 90% of them singletons. This clonotype was sampled from a woman aged 18-35 years with acute COVID-19. The sequenced sample consisted of PBMCs or T cells enriched from blood (not recorded which). This sequence joins TRBV11-3 and TRBJ1-1; 7 nucleotides align to TRBD1. In nucleotides, the CDR3 is TGTGCCAGCAGCTCTACAGGGGCTGAAGCTTTCTTT. It translates to CASSSTGAEAFF.